Below, one T cell receptor (beta chain) is given with its context. The antigen remains undetermined. Germline lookup yields CDR1 SQVTM and CDR2 ANQGSEA. Trimming stripped 2 bases from V and 8 bases from J, with 21 bases between. The CDR3 is 15 residues long. This sample is drawn from a study of CD8+ T cells in alopecia areata. Study details: Tofacitinib was taken orally by treated patients, and the dose was 5 to 10 mg twice daily. Patients remained on tofacitinib for 6 to 18 months and then went 6 months without it.

Study-wide results and limits: Lesional scalp, notably in alopecia totalis/universalis, had clonality above that of normal scalp.

Investigators isolated RNA and reverse transcribed it into cDNA to act as the sequencing template. Produced via immunoSEQ multiplex PCR; TCRdb's table is partial and in-frame only. The sample contains roughly 120,000 clones, roughly two fifths of which appear only once. Separation by sorting yielded CD4+ and CD8+ T cells from PBMCs. The sequence was collected from a human donor with alopecia areata. Sequences were obtained from CD4+ T cells sorted from blood. The V and J genes are TRBV29-1 and TRBJ1-2, with D perhaps TRBD1 (5 bases). This CDR3 is CSVESGGTGLRGYTF. The CDR3 bases are TGCAGCGTTGAAAGCGGCGGGACCGGACTAAGGGGCTACACCTTC.